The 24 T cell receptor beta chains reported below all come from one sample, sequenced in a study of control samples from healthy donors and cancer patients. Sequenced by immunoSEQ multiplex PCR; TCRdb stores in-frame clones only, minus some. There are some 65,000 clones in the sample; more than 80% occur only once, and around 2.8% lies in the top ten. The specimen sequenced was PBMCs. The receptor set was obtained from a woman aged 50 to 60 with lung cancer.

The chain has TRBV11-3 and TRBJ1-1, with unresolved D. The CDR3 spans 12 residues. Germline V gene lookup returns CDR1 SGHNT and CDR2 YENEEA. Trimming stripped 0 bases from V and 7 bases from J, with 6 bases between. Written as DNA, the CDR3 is TGTGCCAGCAGCTTAGATGGTTTTGAAGCTTTCTTT. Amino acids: CASSLDGFEAFF. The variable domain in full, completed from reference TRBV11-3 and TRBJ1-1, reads EAGVVQSPRYKIIEKKQPVAFWCNPISGHNTLYWYLQNLGQGPELLIRYENEEAVDDSQLPKDRFSAERLKGVDSTLKIQPAELGDSAVYLCASSLDGFEAFFGQGTRLTVV.

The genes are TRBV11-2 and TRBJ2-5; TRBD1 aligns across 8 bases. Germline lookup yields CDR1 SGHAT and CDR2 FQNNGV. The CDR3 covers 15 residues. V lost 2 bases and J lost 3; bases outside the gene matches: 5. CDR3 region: CASSLSMDREETQYF. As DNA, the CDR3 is TGTGCCAGCAGCTTATCCATGGACAGGGAAGAGACCCAGTACTTC.

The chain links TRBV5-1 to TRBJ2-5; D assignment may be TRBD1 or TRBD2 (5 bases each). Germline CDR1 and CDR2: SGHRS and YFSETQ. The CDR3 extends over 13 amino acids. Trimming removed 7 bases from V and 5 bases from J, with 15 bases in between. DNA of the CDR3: TGCGCCAGCTCGAGGGGAACTGAGGAGACCCAGTACTTC. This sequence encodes CASSRGTEETQYF.

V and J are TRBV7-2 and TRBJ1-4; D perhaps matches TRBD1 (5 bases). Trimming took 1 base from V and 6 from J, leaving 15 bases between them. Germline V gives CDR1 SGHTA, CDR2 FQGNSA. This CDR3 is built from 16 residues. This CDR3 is CASSLVRAGRYEKLFF. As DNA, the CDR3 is TGTGCCAGCAGCTTAGTGAGGGCAGGGAGATATGAAAAACTGTTTTTT.

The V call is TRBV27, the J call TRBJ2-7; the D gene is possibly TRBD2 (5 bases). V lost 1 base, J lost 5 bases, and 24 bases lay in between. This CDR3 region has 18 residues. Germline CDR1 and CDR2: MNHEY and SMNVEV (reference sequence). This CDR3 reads CASSLYDAVAETGNEQYF. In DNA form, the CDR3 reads TGTGCCAGCAGTTTATATGATGCGGTGGCTGAAACGGGGAACGAGCAGTACTTC.

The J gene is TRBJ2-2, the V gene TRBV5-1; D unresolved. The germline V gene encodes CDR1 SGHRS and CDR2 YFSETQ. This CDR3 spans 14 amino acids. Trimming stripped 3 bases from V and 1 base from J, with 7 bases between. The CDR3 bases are TGCGCCAGCAGCTACCGACAGAACACCGGGGAGCTGTTTTTT. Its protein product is CASSYRQNTGELFF.

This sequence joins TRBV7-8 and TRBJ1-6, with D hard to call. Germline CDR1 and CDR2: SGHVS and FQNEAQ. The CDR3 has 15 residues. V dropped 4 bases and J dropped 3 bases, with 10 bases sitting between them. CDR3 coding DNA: TGTGCCAGCAGCTCCGAGGGAAACTATAATTCACCCCTCCACTTT. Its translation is CASSSEGNYNSPLHF.

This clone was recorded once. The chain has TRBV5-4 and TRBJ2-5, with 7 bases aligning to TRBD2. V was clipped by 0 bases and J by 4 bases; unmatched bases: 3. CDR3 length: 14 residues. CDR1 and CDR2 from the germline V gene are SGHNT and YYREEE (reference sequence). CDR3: CASSLVGGSETQYF. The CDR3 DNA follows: TGTGCCAGCAGCTTGGTGGGGGGGTCAGAGACCCAGTACTTC.

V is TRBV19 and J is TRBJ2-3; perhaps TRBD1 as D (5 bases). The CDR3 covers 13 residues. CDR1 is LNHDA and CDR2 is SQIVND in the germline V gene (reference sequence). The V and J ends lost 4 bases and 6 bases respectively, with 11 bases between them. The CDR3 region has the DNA TGTGCCAGTAGTAGGGGCGGCCTCGATACGCAGTATTTT. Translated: CASSRGGLDTQYF.

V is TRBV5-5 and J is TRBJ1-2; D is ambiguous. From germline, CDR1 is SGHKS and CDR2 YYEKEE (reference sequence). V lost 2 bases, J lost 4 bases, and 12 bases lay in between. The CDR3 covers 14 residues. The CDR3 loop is CASSFGYSSYGYTF. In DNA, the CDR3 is TGTGCCAGCAGCTTTGGGTACAGCTCCTATGGCTACACCTTC. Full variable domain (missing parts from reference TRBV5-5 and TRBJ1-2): DAGVTQSPTHLIKTRGQQVTLRCSPISGHKSVSWYQQVLGQGPQFIFQYYEKEERGRGNFPDRFSARQFPNYSSELNVNALLLGDSALYLCASSFGYSSYGYTFGSGTRLTVV.

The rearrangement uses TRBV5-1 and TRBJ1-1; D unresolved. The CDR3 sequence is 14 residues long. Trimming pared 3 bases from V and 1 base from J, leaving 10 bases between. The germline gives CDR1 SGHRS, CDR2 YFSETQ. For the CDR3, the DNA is TGCGCCAGCAGCTACGACGGAGGGAACACTGAAGCTTTCTTT. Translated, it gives CASSYDGGNTEAFF.

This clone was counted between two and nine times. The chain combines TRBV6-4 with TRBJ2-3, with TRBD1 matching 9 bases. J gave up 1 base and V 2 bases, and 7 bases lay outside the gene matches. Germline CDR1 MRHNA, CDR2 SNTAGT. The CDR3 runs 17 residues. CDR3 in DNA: TGTGCCAGCAGTGACGACGGGACAGGGACTGGCACAGATACGCAGTATTTT. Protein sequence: CASSDDGTGTGTDTQYF.

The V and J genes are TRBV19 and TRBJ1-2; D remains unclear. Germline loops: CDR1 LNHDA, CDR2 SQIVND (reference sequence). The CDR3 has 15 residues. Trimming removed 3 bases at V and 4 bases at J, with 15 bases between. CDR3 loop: CASSIAQRASYGYTF. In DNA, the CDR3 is TGTGCCAGTAGTATCGCACAGAGAGCGAGCTATGGCTACACCTTC.

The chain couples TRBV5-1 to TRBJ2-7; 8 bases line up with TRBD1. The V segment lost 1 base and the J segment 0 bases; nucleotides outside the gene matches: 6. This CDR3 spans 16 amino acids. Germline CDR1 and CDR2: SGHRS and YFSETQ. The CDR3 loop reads CASSLWVGTGSYEQYF. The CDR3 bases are TGCGCCAGCAGCTTGTGGGTCGGGACAGGCTCCTACGAGCAGTACTTC.

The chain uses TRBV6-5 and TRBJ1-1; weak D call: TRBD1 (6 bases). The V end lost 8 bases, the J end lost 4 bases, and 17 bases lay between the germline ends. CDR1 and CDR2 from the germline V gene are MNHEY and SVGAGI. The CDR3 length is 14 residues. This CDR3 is CASGDRLLSTEAFF. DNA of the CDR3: TGTGCCAGCGGAGACAGGCTTTTGAGCACTGAAGCTTTCTTT.

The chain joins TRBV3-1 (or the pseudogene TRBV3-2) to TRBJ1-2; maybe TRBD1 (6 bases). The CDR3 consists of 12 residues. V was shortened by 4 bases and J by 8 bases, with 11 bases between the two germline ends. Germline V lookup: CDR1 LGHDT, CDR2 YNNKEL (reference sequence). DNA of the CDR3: TGTGCCAGCAGCCCGCAGGGGCTCGGCTACACCTTC. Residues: CASSPQGLGYTF.

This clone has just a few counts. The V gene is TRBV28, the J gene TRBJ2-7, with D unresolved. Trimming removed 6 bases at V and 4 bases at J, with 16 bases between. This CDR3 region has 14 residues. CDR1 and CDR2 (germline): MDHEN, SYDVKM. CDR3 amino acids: CASRSLRLGYEQYF. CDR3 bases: TGTGCCAGCAGATCACTAAGGCTAGGTTACGAGCAGTACTTC.

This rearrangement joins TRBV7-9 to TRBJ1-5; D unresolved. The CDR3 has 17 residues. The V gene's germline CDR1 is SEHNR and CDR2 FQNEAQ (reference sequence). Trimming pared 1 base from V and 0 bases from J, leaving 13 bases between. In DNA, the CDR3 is TGTGCCAGCAGCTTAGTTACGGGCAGTAATAGCAATCAGCCCCAGCATTTT. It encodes CASSLVTGSNSNQPQHF.

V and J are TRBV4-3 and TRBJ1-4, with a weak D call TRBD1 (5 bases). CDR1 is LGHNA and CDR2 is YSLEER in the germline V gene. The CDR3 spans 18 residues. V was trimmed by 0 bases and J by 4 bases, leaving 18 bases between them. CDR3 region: CASSQDLFAGTVNEKLFF. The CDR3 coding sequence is TGCGCCAGCAGCCAAGACCTATTCGCCGGGACGGTTAATGAAAAACTGTTTTTT.

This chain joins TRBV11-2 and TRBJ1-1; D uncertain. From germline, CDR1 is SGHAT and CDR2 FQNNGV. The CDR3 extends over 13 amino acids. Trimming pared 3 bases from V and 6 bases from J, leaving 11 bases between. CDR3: CASSLYSGAEAFF. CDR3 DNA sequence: TGTGCCAGCAGCTTGTATTCCGGGGCTGAAGCTTTCTTT.

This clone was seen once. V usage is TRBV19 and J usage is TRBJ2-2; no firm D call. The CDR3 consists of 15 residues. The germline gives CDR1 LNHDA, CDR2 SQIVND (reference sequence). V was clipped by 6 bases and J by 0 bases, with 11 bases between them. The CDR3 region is CASRRDPANTGELFF. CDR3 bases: TGTGCCAGTAGGCGTGACCCCGCGAACACCGGGGAGCTGTTTTTT.

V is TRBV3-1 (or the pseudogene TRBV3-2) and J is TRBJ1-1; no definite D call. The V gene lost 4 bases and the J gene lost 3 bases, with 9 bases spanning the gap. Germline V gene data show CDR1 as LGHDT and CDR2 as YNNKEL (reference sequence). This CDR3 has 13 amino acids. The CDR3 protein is CASSPGGYTEAFF. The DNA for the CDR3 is TGTGCCAGCAGCCCTGGAGGGTACACTGAAGCTTTCTTT.

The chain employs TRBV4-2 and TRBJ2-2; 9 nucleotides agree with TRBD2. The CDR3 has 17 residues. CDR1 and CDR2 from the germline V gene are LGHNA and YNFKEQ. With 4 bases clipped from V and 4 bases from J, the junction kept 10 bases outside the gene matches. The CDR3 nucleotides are TGTGCCAGCAGCCCCGCGGACTTTAGCGGGGGCACCGGGGAGCTGTTTTTT. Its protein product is CASSPADFSGGTGELFF.

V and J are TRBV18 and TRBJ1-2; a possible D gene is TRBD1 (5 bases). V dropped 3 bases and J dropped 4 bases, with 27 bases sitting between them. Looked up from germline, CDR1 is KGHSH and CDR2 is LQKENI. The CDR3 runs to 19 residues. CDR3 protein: CASSPYLVQDTQDSYGYTF. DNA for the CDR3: TGTGCCAGCTCACCTTACCTAGTGCAGGACACTCAGGATAGCTATGGCTACACCTTC.